One and the same sample provided the 18 T cell receptor beta chains below, sequenced in a study of T cells in localized non-small cell lung cancer. TCRdb's table, derived via immunoSEQ multiplex PCR, lists solely in-frame clones and lacks some. The table lists more than 15,000 clones, around four fifths of them singletons. Sequenced here: peripheral blood, sampled before any cancer treatment. All receptors come from a male donor at least 60 years old with stage III lung adenocarcinoma.

The V and J genes are TRBV5-1 and TRBJ1-1; the D is unclear. This CDR3 has 13 amino acids. V lost 5 bases and J lost 7, with 15 bases in between. Germline V lookup: CDR1 SGHRS, CDR2 YFSETQ. As DNA, the CDR3 is TGCGCCAGCAGTGGGCCGGGCTTCGGTGAAGCTTTCTTT. This codes for CASSGPGFGEAFF. The full variable domain, its missing parts supplied by reference TRBV5-1 and TRBJ1-1, is KAGVTQTPRYLIKTRGQQVTLSCSPISGHRSVSWYQQTPGQGLQFLFEYFSETQRNKGNFPGRFSGRQFSNSRSEMNVSTLELGDSALYLCASSGPGFGEAFFGQGTRLTVV.

This sequence joins TRBV11-1 and TRBJ2-7; D may be TRBD1 (5 bases). The germline gives CDR1 SGHAT, CDR2 FQDESV (reference sequence). The V gene lost 8 bases and the J gene lost 3 bases, with 14 bases spanning the gap. The CDR3 totals 13 residues. The DNA of the CDR3 is TGTGCCAGCTCTTCGGACACCCTCTACGAGCAGTACTTC. Encoded protein: CASSSDTLYEQYF.

This chain connects TRBV19 to TRBJ2-3; TRBD2 is a possible D gene (6 bases). Trimming removed 6 bases at V and 4 bases at J, with 17 bases between. The CDR3 is 15 residues long. Germline CDR1 and CDR2: LNHDA and SQIVND (reference sequence). For the CDR3, the DNA is TGTGCCAGTAGAGGCCAGGGAGGTTCCGCAGATACGCAGTATTTT. Amino acids: CASRGQGGSADTQYF. Variable domain in full (rest from reference TRBV19 and TRBJ2-3): DGGITQSPKYLFRKEGQNVTLSCEQNLNHDAMYWYRQDPGQGLRLIYYSQIVNDFQKGDIAEGYSVSREKKESFPLTVTSAQKNPTAFYLCASRGQGGSADTQYFGPGTRLTVL.

CDR3 sequence: CASSQDTSAGSTDTQYF. The CDR3, as DNA: TGCGCCAGCAGCCAAGATACCTCCGCGGGGAGCACAGATACGCAGTATTTT. The chain recombines TRBV4-1 with TRBJ2-3; TRBD2 is a possible D gene (6 bases). Germline assignment: CDR1 MGHRA and CDR2 YSYEKL. This CDR3 has 17 amino acids. Trimming stripped 0 bases from V and 0 bases from J, with 13 bases between.

This rearrangement joins TRBV7-8 to TRBJ2-7; TRBD2 agrees at 7 bases. The CDR3 covers 15 residues. The V segment lost 1 base and the J segment 2 bases; nucleotides outside the gene matches: 5. Germline assignment: CDR1 SGHVS and CDR2 FQNEAQ. CDR3: CASSLVAGTTYEQYF. The CDR3 DNA reads TGTGCCAGCAGCTTAGTCGCGGGGACTACCTACGAGCAGTACTTC.

The chain joins TRBV5-1 to TRBJ2-7; TRBD1 or TRBD2 may be the D gene (5 bases each). Germline values: CDR1 SGHRS, CDR2 YFSETQ. V was pared by 5 bases and J by 1 base, with 13 bases between. The CDR3 is 14 residues long. CDR3 in amino acids: CASSRDGASYEQYF. The CDR3 DNA follows: TGCGCCAGCAGTCGGGACGGAGCTTCCTACGAGCAGTACTTC.

This chain links TRBV5-5 with TRBJ2-6; D not resolved. From germline, CDR1 is SGHKS and CDR2 YYEKEE (reference sequence). The CDR3 extends over 15 amino acids. The ends were cut back, 0 bases at V and 2 bases at J, with 6 bases in the middle. This CDR3 reads CASSLVITGANVLTF. CDR3 sequence (DNA): TGTGCCAGCAGCTTGGTCATAACTGGGGCCAACGTCCTGACTTTC.

J is TRBJ2-2 and V is TRBV5-1, with TRBD2 identical over 11 bases. Germline V gene lookup returns CDR1 SGHRS and CDR2 YFSETQ. The junction had 9 bases not matched to a gene; V was cut back by 4 bases and J by 4 bases. This CDR3 comprises 17 residues. The CDR3 reads CASSRGSGGAATGELFF. CDR3 bases: TGCGCCAGCAGCCGGGGTAGCGGGGGGGCCGCCACCGGGGAGCTGTTTTTT.

This clone was counted a single time. CDR3 residues: CASSPHRVGMDTGELFF. As DNA, the CDR3 is TGTGCCAGCAGCCCACACCGGGTGGGGATGGACACCGGGGAGCTGTTTTTT. The chain employs TRBV7-6 and TRBJ2-2; D gene uncertain. The CDR3 runs 17 residues. Germline V gene data show CDR1 as SGHVS and CDR2 as FNYEAQ. Trimming cost V 5 bases and J 3 bases, with 19 bases left between them.

This chain links TRBV2 with TRBJ2-5, with 9 nucleotides matching TRBD2. The ends lost 3 bases at V and 1 base at J; junction bases unmatched: 3. The CDR3 contains 15 residues. The germline V gene encodes CDR1 SNHLY and CDR2 FYNNEI. CDR3 protein: CASSDVSGGQETQYF. The CDR3, as DNA: TGTGCCAGCAGTGATGTTAGCGGGGGCCAAGAGACCCAGTACTTC.

This chain joins TRBV6-1 and TRBJ2-7, with TRBD1 matching 7 bases. The CDR3 totals 14 residues. V dropped 5 bases and J dropped 2; count of bases not matched to a gene: 6. CDR1 and CDR2 from the germline V gene are MNHNS and SASEGT. DNA of the CDR3: TGTGCCAGCAGTTCACTGACAGGGACCTACGAGCAGTACTTC. Its translation: CASSSLTGTYEQYF.

The chain has TRBV4-2 and TRBJ2-5; 9 bases match TRBD2. Germline loops: CDR1 LGHNA, CDR2 YNFKEQ. Losses at the gene ends were 1 base for V and 5 bases for J; bases not matched to a gene: 11. The CDR3 totals 17 residues. The DNA for the CDR3 is TGTGCCAGCAGCCAAGTGGGAGGCGGGGGGGCCACCGAGACCCAGTACTTC. It yields the protein CASSQVGGGGATETQYF.

The chain is built from TRBV7-2 and TRBJ1-4; D is possibly TRBD1 (5 bases). This CDR3 is 15 amino acids long. The V gene lost 3 bases and the J gene lost 3 bases, with 11 bases spanning the gap. CDR1 is SGHTA and CDR2 is FQGNSA in the germline V gene. The CDR3 is CASSFGGMSNEKLFF. The CDR3 DNA is TGTGCCAGCAGCTTTGGGGGGATGTCTAATGAAAAACTGTTTTTT.

This clone was detected once. The chain uses TRBV5-1 and TRBJ2-5; D is undetermined. This CDR3 has 17 residues. Germline CDR1 and CDR2: SGHRS and YFSETQ. Trimming stripped 5 bases from V and 1 base from J, with 21 bases between. CDR3 loop: CASSITPRGRTQETQYF. CDR3 nucleotide sequence: TGCGCCAGCAGTATAACCCCGCGAGGACGCACCCAAGAGACCCAGTACTTC.

The chain joins TRBV2 to TRBJ1-5, with D possibly being TRBD1 (5 bases). The CDR3 covers 14 residues. The germline V gene has CDR1 SNHLY and CDR2 FYNNEI. Deletions cut 5 bases from V and 3 bases from J, with 11 bases between. In DNA, the CDR3 is TGTGCCAGCAGTAAGGACACTAACAATCAGCCCCAGCATTTT. Amino acid sequence: CASSKDTNNQPQHF.

This rearrangement joins TRBV5-1 to TRBJ1-2, with D unclear. The CDR3 totals 13 residues. The germline V gene has CDR1 SGHRS and CDR2 YFSETQ. The V end was cut by 0 bases, the J end by 2 bases, with 5 bases between. The DNA for the CDR3 is TGCGCCAGCAGCTTGGAACAGAACTATGGCTACACCTTC. It is translated as CASSLEQNYGYTF.

The V gene is TRBV5-1, the J gene TRBJ1-1; a weak D match, TRBD1 (6 bases). V was trimmed by 0 bases and J by 1 base, leaving 7 bases between them. Germline loops: CDR1 SGHRS, CDR2 YFSETQ. The CDR3 is 14 amino acids. The CDR3, as DNA: TGCGCCAGCAGCTTGGGGGGGCAGAACACTGAAGCTTTCTTT. It encodes CASSLGGQNTEAFF.

The chain employs TRBV19 and TRBJ1-1; D unresolved. The CDR3 is 15 amino acids. Trimming left V 5 bases short and J 1 base short, with 14 bases between. Germline-derived CDR1 and CDR2 are LNHDA and SQIVND (reference sequence). CDR3 sequence (DNA): TGTGCCAGTAGTTCAGCCACAACGGGGAACACTGAAGCTTTCTTT. Protein product: CASSSATTGNTEAFF.